These 28 T cell receptor beta chains were all obtained from the same sample, sequenced in a study of T cell responses to AZD1222 COVID-19 vaccine. The assay was immunoSEQ multiplex PCR, and TCRdb's table has in-frame clones only and misses some. This sample carries 85,000 to 130,000 clones, around nine tenths of them seen once, and the ten largest clones take over 6.5%. The specimen was peripheral blood, collected on day 0 of AZD1222 vaccination. The receptor set was obtained from an adult in good health.

The chain links TRBV28 to TRBJ1-5; TRBD1 is a possible D gene (5 bases). Germline V gene sequence: CDR1 MDHEN, CDR2 SYDVKM. The CDR3 has 14 amino acids. V lost 1 base, J lost 7 bases, and 11 bases lay in between. Here the CDR3 DNA reads TGTGCCAGCAGTTTATCGGGGGTAGGGCAGCCCCAGCATTTT. Residues: CASSLSGVGQPQHF.

CDR3 sequence: CASSSSRVVGELFF. The CDR3 nucleotides read TGTGCCAGCAGCTCGAGCCGAGTCGTCGGGGAGCTGTTTTTT. The V and J genes are TRBV11-2 and TRBJ2-2; no definite D call. The V gene lost 4 bases and the J gene lost 7 bases, with 13 bases spanning the gap. Germline CDR1 is SGHAT and CDR2 is FQNNGV. The CDR3 is made up of 14 amino acids.

The chain joins TRBV3-1 (or the pseudogene TRBV3-2) to TRBJ1-1; possible D gene TRBD1, 5 bases. Germline loops: CDR1 LGHDT, CDR2 YNNKEL (reference sequence). The length of the CDR3 is 17 residues. The V and J ends lost 0 bases and 5 bases respectively, with 19 bases between them. In DNA, the CDR3 is TGTGCCAGCAGCCAAGAGGATGGGGAGGGGACGACTACTGAAGCTTTCTTT. It encodes CASSQEDGEGTTTEAFF.

The rearrangement links TRBV7-2 to TRBJ1-6, with D hard to call. The CDR3 has 15 amino acids. Trimming stripped 2 bases from V and 4 bases from J, with 9 bases between. In germline, CDR1 is SGHTA, CDR2 FQGNSA. The CDR3 reads CASSLKVGYNSPLHF. CDR3 bases: TGTGCCAGCAGCTTAAAGGTTGGATATAATTCACCCCTCCACTTT. Full variable domain (remainder filled in from reference TRBV7-2 and TRBJ1-6): GAGVSQSPSNKVTEKGKDVELRCDPISGHTALYWYRQSLGQGLEFLIYFQGNSAPDKSGLPSDRFSAERTGGSVSTLTIQRTQQEDSAVYLCASSLKVGYNSPLHFGNGTRLTVT.

In its sample, this clone was seen a few times. The chain employs TRBV6-4 and TRBJ2-1, with no clear D. V was shortened by 4 bases and J by 0 bases, with 7 bases between the two germline ends. The CDR3 sequence is 14 residues long. CDR1 MRHNA and CDR2 SNTAGT come from the germline V gene. CDR3: CASSAVSSYNEQFF. CDR3 bases: TGTGCCAGCAGTGCCGTAAGCTCCTACAATGAGCAGTTCTTC.

This clone was seen repeatedly, ten times or more. The same CDR3 also results from other DNA sequences found in this sample. This chain links TRBV27 with TRBJ2-7, with 8 positions matching TRBD1. Per germline, CDR1 MNHEY and CDR2 SMNVEV (reference sequence). This CDR3 region has 14 residues. Losses at the gene ends were 6 bases for V and 2 bases for J; bases not matched to a gene: 6. In DNA form, the CDR3 reads TGTGCCAGCAGACGTGACAGGGGCCCCTACGAGCAGTACTTC. Its protein is CASRRDRGPYEQYF.

The gene calls are TRBV28 and TRBJ2-7, with TRBD2 as a possible D gene (5 bases). This CDR3 has 12 amino acids. Trimming took 5 bases from V and 4 from J, leaving 9 bases between them. Germline CDR1 reads MDHEN; CDR2 reads SYDVKM. This CDR3 is CASSKREYEQYF. CDR3 DNA: TGTGCCAGCAGTAAAAGGGAGTACGAGCAGTACTTC.

The chain couples TRBV28 to TRBJ1-5; 9 bases line up with TRBD1. Germline CDR1 reads MDHEN; CDR2 reads SYDVKM. V shed 7 bases and J 1 base; nucleotides not matched to a gene: 8. This CDR3 region has 16 residues. CDR3 sequence: CASKDRGPRSNQPQHF. The CDR3 DNA sequence: TGTGCCAGCAAGGACAGGGGACCTAGGAGCAATCAGCCCCAGCATTTT.

The rearrangement joins TRBV28 to TRBJ1-3; TRBD1 is a possible D gene (5 bases). This CDR3 spans 16 amino acids. V gave up 2 bases and J gave up 4 bases, with 15 bases separating them. Germline CDR1 and CDR2: MDHEN and SYDVKM. CDR3 DNA: TGTGCCAGCAGTTTAGAAACGGGGGTCCGGGGAAACACCATATATTTT. Translation gives CASSLETGVRGNTIYF.

This rearrangement joins TRBV3-1 (or the pseudogene TRBV3-2) to TRBJ2-2; no clear D gene. Per the germline V gene, CDR1 is LGHDT and CDR2 is YNNKEL (reference sequence). Trimming pared 4 bases from V and 2 bases from J, leaving 8 bases between. The CDR3 contains 14 residues. Here the CDR3 reads CASSRPSNTGELFF. CDR3 coding DNA: TGTGCCAGCAGCCGCCCGAGCAACACCGGGGAGCTGTTTTTT.

The genes are TRBV5-5 and TRBJ1-3; no reliable D call. Trimming removed 7 bases from V and 0 bases from J, with 14 bases in between. The CDR3 runs to 15 residues. The germline V gene encodes CDR1 SGHKS and CDR2 YYEKEE (reference sequence). DNA of the CDR3: TGTGCCAGCGGATTACGGACTAACTCTGGAAACACCATATATTTT. Translated, it gives CASGLRTNSGNTIYF. The whole variable domain, remainder taken from reference TRBV5-5 and TRBJ1-3, is DAGVTQSPTHLIKTRGQQVTLRCSPISGHKSVSWYQQVLGQGPQFIFQYYEKEERGRGNFPDRFSARQFPNYSSELNVNALLLGDSALYLCASGLRTNSGNTIYFGEGSWLTVV.

This clone came up once. DNA of the CDR3: TGTGCCATCACGGGGGACTCGAACACTGAAGCTTTCTTT. This translates into CAITGDSNTEAFF. The V and J genes are TRBV10-3 and TRBJ1-1; D perhaps matches TRBD1 (5 bases). Germline CDR1 and CDR2: ENHRY and SYGVKD. This CDR3 has 13 amino acids. V dropped 7 bases and J dropped 1 base, with 10 bases sitting between them.

This chain links TRBV10-2 with TRBJ2-7; D remains ambiguous. Looked up from germline, CDR1 is WSHSY and CDR2 is SAAADI. This CDR3 is built from 14 residues. The V end lost 3 bases, the J end lost 4 bases, and 13 bases lay between the germline ends. CDR3 in DNA: TGCGCCAGCAGTGAAGTGGGCTACCGATACGAGCAGTACTTC. Protein: CASSEVGYRYEQYF.

The J gene is TRBJ1-3, the V gene TRBV28, with D unclear. The CDR3 contains 12 residues. Between the trimmed V and J ends, which lost 5 bases and 4 bases, there was a span of 6 bases. The germline CDR1 and CDR2 sequences are MDHEN and SYDVKM. The CDR3 nucleotides are TGTGCCAGCAGTCTACGGGGAAACACCATATATTTT. Translating it yields CASSLRGNTIYF.

The J gene is TRBJ1-3, the V gene TRBV10-1; TRBD1 might be the D (6 bases). The CDR3 loop spans 18 amino acids. V was cut by 0 bases and J by 0 bases, with 15 bases left in between. Germline V gives CDR1 WNHNN, CDR2 SYGVQD (reference sequence). The CDR3 sequence is CASSESGGHSSSGNTIYF. The CDR3 nucleotides read TGCGCCAGCAGTGAGTCTGGGGGACACTCTAGCTCTGGAAACACCATATATTTT.

The chain uses TRBV19 and TRBJ1-5; TRBD1 might be the D (5 bases). V lost 6 bases and J lost 4, with 10 bases in between. Germline-derived CDR1 and CDR2 are LNHDA and SQIVND (reference sequence). CDR3 size: 13 residues. The CDR3 nucleotides read TGTGCCAGTAGGGGACTCGGGAATCAGCCCCAGCATTTT. This sequence encodes CASRGLGNQPQHF.

The chain combines TRBV9 with TRBJ2-4; D possibly uses TRBD1 or TRBD2 (6 bases each). CDR3 length: 14 residues. V was clipped by 0 bases and J by 8 bases, with 12 bases between them. Germline-derived CDR1 and CDR2 are SGDLS and YYNGEE. The CDR3: CASSVAWGAHIQYF. CDR3 in DNA: TGTGCCAGCAGCGTAGCTTGGGGGGCTCACATTCAGTACTTC.

The chain is built from TRBV7-9 and TRBJ1-1; D gene uncertain. Trimming removed 2 bases from V and 0 bases from J, with 7 bases in between. There are 14 residues in the CDR3. Germline V gives CDR1 SEHNR, CDR2 FQNEAQ (reference sequence). In nucleotides, the CDR3 is TGTGCCAGCAGCTTAAAACAGATGAACACTGAAGCTTTCTTT. Encoded protein: CASSLKQMNTEAFF.

V gene TRBV7-2 combines with J gene TRBJ2-7; 10 bases align to TRBD2. This CDR3 contains 14 residues. CDR1 SGHTA and CDR2 FQGNSA come from the germline V gene. V was pared by 5 bases and J by 4 bases, with 5 bases of the junction left unmatched. The CDR3 bases are TGTGCCAGCAGCGTCGGACTAGCGGCGTACGAGCAGTACTTC. Translation gives CASSVGLAAYEQYF. The full variable domain, its missing parts supplied by reference TRBV7-2 and TRBJ2-7, is GAGVSQSPSNKVTEKGKDVELRCDPISGHTALYWYRQSLGQGLEFLIYFQGNSAPDKSGLPSDRFSAERTGGSVSTLTIQRTQQEDSAVYLCASSVGLAAYEQYFGPGTRLTVT.

The chain employs TRBV28 and TRBJ1-6; maybe TRBD1 (5 bases). Germline values: CDR1 MDHEN, CDR2 SYDVKM. V was clipped by 3 bases and J by 7 bases, with 10 bases between them. The CDR3 spans 14 residues. This CDR3 is CASSLRQGNSPLHF. Here the CDR3 DNA reads TGTGCCAGCAGTTTGAGGCAGGGAAATTCACCCCTCCACTTT. Full variable domain (outside the CDR3, taken from reference TRBV28 and TRBJ1-6): DVKVTQSSRYLVKRTGEKVFLECVQDMDHENMFWYRQDPGLGLRLIYFSYDVKMKEKGDIPEGYSVSREKKERFSLILESASTNQTSMYLCASSLRQGNSPLHFGNGTRLTVT.

This rearrangement joins TRBV30 to TRBJ1-1, with 9 bases identical to TRBD1. CDR3 size: 16 residues. J was trimmed by 1 base and V by 4 bases; bases with no gene match: 10. Germline lookup yields CDR1 GTSNPN and CDR2 SVGIG (reference sequence). CDR3 DNA: TGTGCCTGGACTGACAGGGGGGTATGGGCGAACACTGAAGCTTTCTTT. Encoded protein: CAWTDRGVWANTEAFF.

This chain uses TRBV5-1 with TRBJ2-5; D gene ambiguous. In germline, CDR1 is SGHRS, CDR2 YFSETQ. Trimming removed 0 bases from V and 3 bases from J, with 9 bases in between. The CDR3 has 14 amino acids. The CDR3: CASSLDGRKETQYF. Here the CDR3 DNA reads TGCGCCAGCAGCTTGGATGGTCGTAAAGAGACCCAGTACTTC.

CDR3 in amino acids: CASSDLGAANTEAFF. The CDR3 DNA follows: TGTGCCAGTAGTGACCTCGGGGCAGCGAACACTGAAGCTTTCTTT. V and J are TRBV19 and TRBJ1-1, with D possibly TRBD1 on 5 matching bases. Germline CDR1 is LNHDA and CDR2 is SQIVND (reference sequence). This CDR3 is built from 15 residues. Trimming took 5 bases from V and 1 from J, leaving 14 bases between them.

Here the CDR3 DNA reads TGTGCCAGCAGCTTAGTAGGGAGCAGCAATCAGCCCCAGCATTTT. Protein sequence: CASSLVGSSNQPQHF. V gene TRBV7-2 combines with J gene TRBJ1-5; the D is unclear. This CDR3 spans 15 amino acids. V was shortened by 1 base and J by 1 base, with 8 bases between the two germline ends. Germline V lookup: CDR1 SGHTA, CDR2 FQGNSA.

The chain couples TRBV6-2 or TRBV6-3 to TRBJ2-3, with unresolved D. Per the germline V gene, CDR1 is MNHEY and CDR2 is SVGEGT. The length of the CDR3 is 14 residues. Trimming stripped 4 bases from V and 0 bases from J, with 8 bases between. In nucleotides, the CDR3 is TGTGCCAGCAGTTTAATATCCAGCACAGATACGCAGTATTTT. This sequence encodes CASSLISSTDTQYF.

This rearrangement joins TRBV6-2 or TRBV6-3 to TRBJ2-2, with 10 bases identical to TRBD1. The V and J ends lost 5 bases and 2 bases, in that order; junction bases with no gene match: 17. The CDR3 covers 20 residues. From germline, CDR1 is MNHEY and CDR2 SVGEGT. The CDR3 DNA sequence: TGTGCCAGCAGTCCACCCCCTTCATTTCGGGACAGGGGAAACACCGGGGAGCTGTTTTTT. Amino acid sequence: CASSPPPSFRDRGNTGELFF.

The genes are TRBV5-4 and TRBJ2-5; 12 nucleotides match TRBD2. The CDR3 has 16 amino acids. Germline assignment: CDR1 SGHNT and CDR2 YYREEE (reference sequence). The ends lost 4 bases at V and 3 bases at J; junction bases unmatched: 7. The CDR3 region is CASSAGTSGPEETQYF. The CDR3 DNA reads as TGTGCCAGCAGCGCCGGGACTAGCGGGCCCGAAGAGACCCAGTACTTC.

The chain has TRBV5-5 and TRBJ2-7; a weak D match, TRBD1 (6 bases). Germline values: CDR1 SGHKS, CDR2 YYEKEE (reference sequence). Trimming stripped 4 bases from V and 0 bases from J, with 14 bases between. The length of the CDR3 is 15 residues. The CDR3 DNA reads as TGTGCCAGCAGCAGTAAGACAGGAATCTCCTACGAGCAGTACTTC. Translation gives CASSSKTGISYEQYF.